Listed here are 26 T cell receptor beta chains from one sample, sequenced in a study (dated by TCRdb to about 2016). The library was made by RT-PCR. For sequencing, an Illumina MiSeq was employed. Clones were called with MiXCR by TCRdb after fastp trimmed the public reads at Q25, and only in-frame beta chains were retained. Every CDR3 protein is listed once, alongside the most common genes and DNA of its rows. Present in this sample are about 680,000 distinct CDR3 sequences, 14% of which were seen just once. About 3.9% of the sample is held by the ten biggest clonotypes. The sequencing input was memory CD4+ T cells from blood. Receptors were obtained from a female donor in good health, serving as a healthy control.

In its sample, this clonotype was seen a few times. This sequence joins TRBV20-1 and TRBJ1-3, with unresolved D. Germline-derived CDR1 and CDR2 are DFQATT and SNEGSKA (reference sequence). The CDR3 extends over 13 amino acids. V was clipped by 1 base and J by 4 bases, with 8 bases between them. The CDR3 loop reads CSARASLGNTIYF. Here the CDR3 DNA reads TGCAGTGCTAGAGCGTCCCTAGGAAACACCATATATTTT.

This clonotype was picked up a small number of times. This chain links TRBV15 with TRBJ2-7; D may be TRBD1 or TRBD2 (5 bases each). CDR1 and CDR2 from the germline V gene are LNHNV and YYDKDF (reference sequence). This CDR3 region has 15 residues. V shed 0 bases and J shed 4 bases, with 13 bases lying between them. CDR3 loop: CATSREARGEYEQYF. DNA for the CDR3: TGTGCCACCAGCAGAGAGGCCCGAGGGGAATACGAGCAGTACTTC.

This clonotype occurred a few times. The rearrangement joins TRBV11-2 to TRBJ2-4; 9 nucleotides align to TRBD2. V lost 2 bases, J lost 7 bases, and 9 bases stayed unmatched. Germline V CDR1 and CDR2: SGHAT, FQNNGV. The CDR3 contains 16 residues. The CDR3 spells CASSLKMAGGPNIQYF. CDR3 coding DNA: TGTGCCAGCAGCTTAAAAATGGCGGGAGGGCCGAACATTCAGTACTTC.

This clonotype was seen more than once but under ten times. The rearrangement uses TRBV27 and TRBJ2-2, with 10 bases matching TRBD1. Germline trimming cut 9 bases from V and 3 bases from J; bases unmatched to any gene: 16. Germline CDR1 is MNHEY and CDR2 is SMNVEV (reference sequence). This CDR3 comprises 18 residues. CDR3 coding DNA: TGTGCCAGGGCTAGACAGGGGGCGTTTGCTCGGTACACCGGGGAGCTGTTTTTT. Its translation: CARARQGAFARYTGELFF.

This clonotype was recorded many times. The chain combines TRBV5-1 with TRBJ2-7, with 7 bases lining up with TRBD1. V gave up 0 bases and J gave up 7 bases; unmatched junction bases: 13. Germline CDR1 and CDR2: SGHRS and YFSETQ. This CDR3 is built from 16 residues. The CDR3 coding sequence is TGCGCCAGCAGCTTGGGACTCCGGGACAGCGACGGAGAGCAGTACTTC. Translating gives CASSLGLRDSDGEQYF.

The chain couples TRBV6-1 to TRBJ1-1; unclear D gene. V lost 0 bases to trimming and J lost 1 base, with 9 bases between them. In germline, CDR1 is MNHNS, CDR2 SASEGT. The length of the CDR3 is 15 residues. The CDR3 DNA follows: TGTGCCAGCAGTGAAGCGCTGTGGGGGAACACTGAAGCTTTCTTT. As protein: CASSEALWGNTEAFF.

This clonotype was counted at least ten times. The chain employs TRBV6-6 and TRBJ1-2; TRBD1 might be the D (5 bases). Trimming left V 4 bases short and J 4 bases short, with 19 bases between. The CDR3 runs 16 residues. The germline gives CDR1 MNHNY, CDR2 SVGAGI (reference sequence). The CDR3, as DNA: TGTGCCAGCAGTTCCCCCGACAGACCAACTCTCTATGGCTACACCTTC. Translated: CASSSPDRPTLYGYTF.

In its sample, this clonotype was seen a few times. This chain joins TRBV2 and TRBJ2-7, with D hard to call. This CDR3 spans 11 amino acids. The germline V gene encodes CDR1 SNHLY and CDR2 FYNNEI. V lost 8 bases and J lost 0, with 5 bases in between. As DNA, the CDR3 is TGTGCCAGCGGTGCCTCCTACGAGCAGTACTTC. As protein: CASGASYEQYF.

A few counts support this clonotype. The chain recombines TRBV4-3 with TRBJ1-5; 7 nucleotides line up with TRBD1. The CDR3 is 15 residues long. V lost 4 bases and J lost 0; bases outside the gene matches: 3. The germline CDR1 and CDR2 sequences are LGHNA and YSLEER. The DNA for the CDR3 is TGCGCCAGCAGCCCGGGACAGCTTAGCAATCAGCCCCAGCATTTT. It specifies CASSPGQLSNQPQHF.

This clonotype was recorded at least ten times. V is TRBV20-1 and J is TRBJ2-4; 7 nucleotides line up with TRBD1. Germline V gives CDR1 DFQATT, CDR2 SNEGSKA (reference sequence). After removal of 7 bases from V and 0 bases from J, the junction contained 3 bases not matched to a gene. This CDR3 comprises 13 residues. The CDR3 DNA sequence: TGCAGTGGAGGGGGCGTAGCCAAAAACATTCAGTACTTC. Amino acid sequence: CSGGGVAKNIQYF.

The chain carries TRBV20-1 and TRBJ1-1, with D unresolved. CDR1 and CDR2 (germline): DFQATT, SNEGSKA (reference sequence). The CDR3 totals 12 residues. Trimming shortened V by 4 bases and J by 5 bases, and 11 bases separated the two germline ends. The CDR3 bases are TGCAGTGCTACCGACAAGCTGACTGAAGCTTTCTTT. It translates to CSATDKLTEAFF.

The J gene is TRBJ2-2, the V gene TRBV5-1; no firm D call. Germline loops: CDR1 SGHRS, CDR2 YFSETQ. Trimming cost V 0 bases and J 6 bases, with 9 bases left between them. The CDR3 sequence is 14 residues long. The CDR3 DNA reads as TGCGCCAGCAGCTTGGCCCTCGACTCCGGGGAGCTGTTTTTT. It encodes CASSLALDSGELFF. The whole variable domain, remainder taken from reference TRBV5-1 and TRBJ2-2, is KAGVTQTPRYLIKTRGQQVTLSCSPISGHRSVSWYQQTPGQGLQFLFEYFSETQRNKGNFPGRFSGRQFSNSRSEMNVSTLELGDSALYLCASSLALDSGELFFGEGSRLTVL.

This clonotype has a count of ten or more. V usage is TRBV7-2 and J usage is TRBJ1-2, with 7 positions matching TRBD1. This CDR3 comprises 13 residues. Trimming removed 5 bases from V and 8 bases from J; junction bases left unmatched: 8. CDR1 and CDR2 from the germline V gene are SGHTA and FQGNSA. CDR3 sequence: CASSPGQDPGYTF. The CDR3 bases are TGTGCCAGCAGCCCCGGACAGGACCCAGGCTACACCTTC.

This clonotype was observed a handful of times. The chain couples TRBV18 to TRBJ2-2, with TRBD1 as a possible D gene (5 bases). The V end lost 3 bases, the J end lost 8 bases, and 13 bases lay between the germline ends. The CDR3 sequence is 14 residues long. Germline CDR1 KGHSH, CDR2 LQKENI. In DNA form, the CDR3 reads TGTGCCAGCTCACCGGCACAGGTGACGGGGGAGCTGTTTTTT. Its protein product is CASSPAQVTGELFF.

This chain uses TRBV18 with TRBJ2-4; perhaps TRBD1 as D (5 bases). Trimming cost V 3 bases and J 4 bases, with 10 bases left between them. The CDR3 is 14 residues long. CDR1 and CDR2 from the germline V gene are KGHSH and LQKENI. CDR3 nucleotides: TGTGCCAGCTCACCGGCTGGGGCTAAAAACATTCAGTACTTC. Protein product: CASSPAGAKNIQYF.

This chain links TRBV20-1 with TRBJ2-1, with 8 bases that match TRBD2. Germline assignment: CDR1 DFQATT and CDR2 SNEGSKA (reference sequence). V lost 2 bases to trimming and J lost 6 bases; unmatched junction nucleotides: 12. The CDR3 spans 16 residues. The DNA for the CDR3 is TGCAGTGCTAGACCCCCCGGGACTAGTCACACCAATGAGCAGTTCTTC. This codes for CSARPPGTSHTNEQFF.

This clonotype has a count of ten or more. This chain uses TRBV15 with TRBJ1-2; the D is unclear. V dropped 8 bases and J dropped 4 bases, with 17 bases sitting between them. Germline-derived CDR1 and CDR2 are LNHNV and YYDKDF (reference sequence). This CDR3 is built from 14 residues. The CDR3 region is CATSRTRTLYGYTF. The CDR3 region has the DNA TGTGCCACCTCAAGGACGAGGACTCTCTATGGCTACACCTTC.

The rearrangement joins TRBV4-1 to TRBJ2-5; D could derive from TRBD1 or TRBD2 (5 bases each). The CDR3 length is 15 residues. Trimming stripped 0 bases from V and 0 bases from J, with 8 bases between. The germline V gene has CDR1 MGHRA and CDR2 YSYEKL. DNA of the CDR3: TGCGCCAGCAGCCAAGATTGGGGGTACCAAGAGACCCAGTACTTC. This translates into CASSQDWGYQETQYF.

This clonotype was detected only a few times. J is TRBJ2-5 and V is TRBV27, with a possible D match to TRBD1 (6 bases). The CDR3 is 14 amino acids. The V gene lost 0 bases and the J gene lost 4 bases, with 9 bases spanning the gap. Germline V gene sequence: CDR1 MNHEY, CDR2 SMNVEV (reference sequence). The CDR3 DNA reads as TGTGCCAGCAGTTTATCCTGGGACACAGAGACCCAGTACTTC. Translation gives CASSLSWDTETQYF.

This chain connects TRBV5-1 to TRBJ2-2, with 7 bases that match TRBD1. The CDR3 contains 16 residues. Germline values: CDR1 SGHRS, CDR2 YFSETQ. After removal of 5 bases from V and 0 bases from J, the junction contained 7 bases not matched to a gene. CDR3 residues: CASRIGQEANTGELFF. The DNA for the CDR3 is TGCGCCAGCAGGATTGGACAGGAAGCGAACACCGGGGAGCTGTTTTTT.

This sequence joins TRBV6-2 or TRBV6-3 and TRBJ2-1, with 11 bases lining up with TRBD2. This CDR3 region has 17 residues. Germline V gene data show CDR1 as MNHEY and CDR2 as SVGEGT. Germline trimming cut 5 bases from V and 7 bases from J; bases unmatched to any gene: 13. CDR3 DNA: TGTGCCAGCAGTGGTATTAGCGGGGGGGCGAGGTGGAATGAGCAGTTCTTC. Protein sequence: CASSGISGGARWNEQFF.

This clonotype was picked up many times. This chain links TRBV4-2 with TRBJ2-1; a possible D gene is TRBD1 (6 bases). CDR3 length: 16 residues. Germline V CDR1 and CDR2: LGHNA, YNFKEQ. With 5 bases removed from V and 0 bases from J, the gap between germline ends came to 14 bases. The CDR3 nucleotides are TGTGCCAGCAGCGGGGGCAGCGACAGCTCCTACAATGAGCAGTTCTTC. It specifies CASSGGSDSSYNEQFF.

Ten or more counts support this clonotype. The chain employs TRBV2 and TRBJ2-7; 9 nucleotides align to TRBD1. V dropped 7 bases and J dropped 2; count of bases not matched to a gene: 9. The CDR3 consists of 15 residues. Germline V CDR1 and CDR2: SNHLY, FYNNEI. In DNA, the CDR3 is TGTGCCAGCATTACCGACAGGGGGATACCCTACGAGCAGTACTTC. Protein sequence: CASITDRGIPYEQYF.

This clonotype occurred once. This CDR3 is CASRRKAGPNTEAFF. The CDR3 DNA is TGTGCCAGCAGGAGGAAAGCGGGACCGAACACTGAAGCTTTCTTT. The gene calls are TRBV27 and TRBJ1-1; TRBD1 might be the D (5 bases). The CDR3 covers 15 residues. V lost 6 bases and J 1 base, leaving 15 bases between the germline ends. Germline V gene lookup returns CDR1 MNHEY and CDR2 SMNVEV (reference sequence).

The sample holds many counts of this clonotype. The genes are TRBV6-5 and TRBJ2-7; D is unclear. V lost 2 bases, J lost 2 bases, and 7 bases lay in between. This CDR3 has 13 residues. The V gene's germline CDR1 is MNHEY and CDR2 SVGAGI. The CDR3 DNA sequence: TGTGCCAGCAGTTACGGGCTAGCCTACGAGCAGTACTTC. The encoded protein is CASSYGLAYEQYF.

The chain carries TRBV15 and TRBJ2-4, with D unclear. The CDR3 covers 13 residues. Per germline, CDR1 LNHNV and CDR2 YYDKDF (reference sequence). Trimming removed 0 bases at V and 8 bases at J, with 8 bases between. In DNA form, the CDR3 reads TGTGCCACCAGCAGAGATCTTGCAGACATTCAGTACTTC. This sequence encodes CATSRDLADIQYF.